This passage covers 25 T cell receptor beta chains from one sample sequenced in a study of early T cells in non-severe SARS-CoV-2 infection. A single record per CDR3 protein comes from TCRdb applying MiXCR to the 5' RACE reads. The sample has roughly 28,000 distinct CDR3 sequences; 4% to 5% are singletons. Sequencing was done on a sample of whole blood. These receptors all stem from an adult who was a healthcare worker with PCR-confirmed SARS-CoV-2 infection or an uninfected control (not recorded which).

This clonotype is deemed medium-sized. The chain has TRBV10-2 and TRBJ2-1; D remains unclear. Germline V gene sequence: CDR1 WSHSY, CDR2 SAAADI. This CDR3 spans 11 amino acids. The V gene lost 6 bases and the J gene lost 4 bases, with 4 bases spanning the gap. The CDR3: CASSDYNEQFF. The CDR3 DNA follows: TGCGCCAGCAGCGATTACAATGAGCAGTTCTTC.

This clonotype appeared many times. The chain has TRBV12-3 or TRBV12-4 and TRBJ1-1, with D hard to call. Trimming removed 6 bases from V and 1 base from J, with 15 bases in between. CDR3 length: 15 residues. The DNA of the CDR3 is TGTGCCAGCAGCCAAGCCGGGAGCCGGAACACTGAAGCTTTCTTT. It specifies CASSQAGSRNTEAFF.

This clonotype was counted at least ten times. The chain joins TRBV5-1 to TRBJ2-7; 10 nucleotides align to TRBD2. The germline CDR1 and CDR2 sequences are SGHRS and YFSETQ. This CDR3 comprises 18 residues. V gave up 3 bases and J gave up 2 bases; unmatched junction bases: 14. CDR3 bases: TGCGCCAGCAGCTGGGGACTAGCGACACCGAGGGTGACCTACGAGCAGTACTTC. It translates to CASSWGLATPRVTYEQYF.

This clonotype was counted a few times. The CDR3 region is CASSQAAVSRSTDTQYF. The CDR3 bases are TGCGCCAGCAGCCAAGCGGCCGTTAGCCGTAGCACAGATACGCAGTATTTT. This chain links TRBV4-1 with TRBJ2-3; the D is unclear. Germline loops: CDR1 MGHRA, CDR2 YSYEKL. The CDR3 spans 17 residues. V gave up 1 base and J gave up 0 bases, with 14 bases separating them.

Many counts were recorded for this clonotype. The V call is TRBV6-2 or TRBV6-3, the J call TRBJ1-2; D is uncertain. Trimming stripped 5 bases from V and 8 bases from J, with 15 bases between. Germline V lookup: CDR1 MNHEY, CDR2 SVGEGT. The CDR3 runs to 13 residues. As DNA, the CDR3 is TGTGCCAGCAGTCGGCGACACCCAGGAGGCTACACCTTC. Its protein product is CASSRRHPGGYTF.

In this sample, this clonotype turned up many times. This sequence joins TRBV3-1 and TRBJ1-2; D ambiguous. The germline gives CDR1 LGHDT, CDR2 YNNKEL (reference sequence). The length of the CDR3 is 13 residues. The V and J ends lost 0 bases and 4 bases respectively, with 6 bases between them. CDR3 in DNA: TGTGCCAGCAGCCAAGACAGGTCCTATGGCTACACCTTC. Encoded protein: CASSQDRSYGYTF.

Ten or more counts support this clonotype. The rearrangement uses TRBV7-6 and TRBJ2-7; D might be TRBD2 (6 bases). Trimming shortened V by 5 bases and J by 3 bases, and 17 bases separated the two germline ends. Germline V CDR1 and CDR2: SGHVS, FNYEAQ. The CDR3 sequence is 15 residues long. CDR3 sequence (DNA): TGTGCCAGCAGCCAGTGGACTACTGAAAACTACGAGCAGTACTTC. As protein: CASSQWTTENYEQYF.

This clonotype was seen many times. The chain joins TRBV6-1 to TRBJ2-7; D is uncertain. This CDR3 has 14 amino acids. V lost 2 bases and J lost 0, with 8 bases in between. Germline V gene sequence: CDR1 MNHNS, CDR2 SASEGT. CDR3 bases: TGTGCCAGCAGTGAAAGGCACAGCTCCTACGAGCAGTACTTC. It is translated as CASSERHSSYEQYF.

This clonotype was seen many times. J is TRBJ2-5 and V is TRBV7-9; weak D call: TRBD2 (6 bases). The CDR3 loop spans 15 amino acids. The germline V and J ends were trimmed by 5 bases and 3 bases, with 16 bases remaining between them. The V gene's germline CDR1 is SEHNR and CDR2 FQNEAQ (reference sequence). CDR3 region: CASSAGRGGEETQYF. CDR3 sequence (DNA): TGTGCCAGCAGCGCCGGGAGAGGCGGGGAAGAGACCCAGTACTTC.

The table lists this clonotype with many counts. The rearrangement uses TRBV25-1 and TRBJ1-5; no firm D call. The CDR3 sequence is 12 residues long. Germline CDR1 is MGHDK and CDR2 is SYGVNS. The V end was cut by 4 bases, the J end by 5 bases, with 6 bases between. The CDR3, as DNA: TGTGCCAGCAGTGCTGCCGATCAGCCCCAGCATTTT. It translates to CASSAADQPQHF.

A few counts support this clonotype. The chain couples TRBV5-1 to TRBJ1-2, with 8 positions matching TRBD1. The CDR3 is 14 residues long. The trim removed 2 bases at V and 8 bases at J, leaving 8 bases unmatched. In germline, CDR1 is SGHRS, CDR2 YFSETQ. Written as DNA, the CDR3 is TGCGCCAGCAGCTTTTCCGGGACAGGAATCGGCTACACCTTC. Translating gives CASSFSGTGIGYTF.

This clonotype has ten or more counts. J is TRBJ2-7 and V is TRBV6-5, with D tentatively TRBD2 (5 bases). This CDR3 is 11 amino acids long. CDR1 MNHEY and CDR2 SVGAGI come from the germline V gene. V was trimmed by 7 bases and J by 9 bases, leaving 13 bases between them. CDR3 loop: CASTKSGAQYF. As DNA, the CDR3 is TGTGCCAGCACCAAAAGCGGTGCGCAGTACTTC.

This clonotype was observed many times. V is TRBV12-3 or TRBV12-4 and J is TRBJ1-2; 8 nucleotides line up with TRBD1. The CDR3 contains 14 residues. V gave up 5 bases and J gave up 4 bases; unmatched junction bases: 6. The CDR3 spells CASSPTGVAYGYTF. The CDR3 DNA reads TGTGCCAGCAGTCCGACAGGGGTGGCCTATGGCTACACCTTC.

This clonotype was seen repeatedly, ten times or more. The rearrangement uses TRBV27 and TRBJ2-5; 10 bases map to TRBD2. This CDR3 is 14 amino acids long. Germline CDR1 MNHEY, CDR2 SMNVEV (reference sequence). Germline trimming cut 10 bases from V and 2 bases from J; bases unmatched to any gene: 7. CDR3 sequence (DNA): TGTGCCACCTCTAGCGGGAGTGAGCAAGAGACCCAGTACTTC. Translating it yields CATSSGSEQETQYF.

This clonotype has ten or more counts. This rearrangement joins TRBV2 to TRBJ1-6, with D maybe TRBD1 (6 bases). V gave up 4 bases and J gave up 5 bases, with 9 bases separating them. The germline V gene encodes CDR1 SNHLY and CDR2 FYNNEI. This CDR3 is 14 amino acids long. Written as DNA, the CDR3 is TGTGCCAGCAGTGGGGCAGGGGATAATTCACCCCTCCACTTT. As protein: CASSGAGDNSPLHF.

V gene TRBV28 combines with J gene TRBJ2-2; no clear D. The CDR3 has 13 residues. From germline, CDR1 is MDHEN and CDR2 SYDVKM. Trimming cost V 6 bases and J 7 bases, with 12 bases left between them. The CDR3 spells CASRQILNGELFF. Here the CDR3 DNA reads TGTGCCAGCAGGCAAATACTCAACGGGGAGCTGTTTTTT.

This clonotype was picked up many times. The chain couples TRBV4-2 to TRBJ1-1, with 7 bases fitting TRBD1. This CDR3 contains 17 residues. CDR1 is LGHNA, CDR2 YNFKEQ, per germline. The V segment lost 5 bases and the J segment 5 bases; nucleotides outside the gene matches: 17. CDR3 sequence reads: CASSARSEGTARTEAFF. CDR3 DNA sequence: TGTGCCAGCAGCGCCCGGTCGGAGGGGACAGCGCGTACTGAAGCTTTCTTT.

This clonotype has a handful of counts. V and J are TRBV6-1 and TRBJ2-1; 7 bases align to TRBD1. The CDR3 extends over 16 amino acids. Trimming cost V 10 bases and J 10 bases; bases outside gene matches: 22. Germline lookup yields CDR1 MNHNS and CDR2 SASEGT. The CDR3 coding sequence is TGTGCCACCCAATGGGGCCCGACAGGGATCTCATGGGAGCAGTTCTTC. It specifies CATQWGPTGISWEQFF.

This clonotype was seen many times. The chain carries TRBV12-3 or TRBV12-4 and TRBJ1-5; maybe TRBD1 (5 bases). The CDR3 runs 12 residues. This CDR3 reads CAGGSGDQPQHF. In nucleotides, the CDR3 is TGTGCGGGAGGGTCGGGGGATCAGCCCCAGCATTTT.

This clonotype was counted ten times or more. The chain employs TRBV7-9 and TRBJ1-1; no definite D call. CDR1 SEHNR and CDR2 FQNEAQ come from the germline V gene (reference sequence). This CDR3 contains 11 residues. With 1 base removed from V and 6 bases from J, the gap between germline ends came to 3 bases. The CDR3 region has the DNA TGTGCCAGCAGCTTAGAAGCTGAAGCTTTCTTT. This sequence encodes CASSLEAEAFF.

The chain employs TRBV29-1 and TRBJ1-1; 11 positions match TRBD1. V was pared by 7 bases and J by 4 bases, with 5 bases of the junction left unmatched. Germline lookup yields CDR1 SQVTM and CDR2 ANQGSEA. The CDR3 sequence is 13 residues long. CDR3: CSAGQGAGTEAFF. The CDR3 coding sequence is TGCAGCGCTGGACAGGGGGCCGGCACTGAAGCTTTCTTT.

This clonotype was observed a handful of times. This chain joins TRBV25-1 and TRBJ2-2; D unresolved. V gave up 3 bases and J gave up 7 bases, with 3 bases separating them. The CDR3 runs 11 residues. Germline CDR1 and CDR2: MGHDK and SYGVNS. DNA of the CDR3: TGTGCCAGCAGTGATTACGGGGAGCTGTTTTTT. Protein product: CASSDYGELFF.

This clonotype was counted a few times. This sequence joins TRBV20-1 and TRBJ2-5; 10 nucleotides line up with TRBD1. The J segment lost 4 bases and the V segment lost 1 base, leaving 3 bases of the junction unmatched. This CDR3 has 14 amino acids. Per the germline V gene, CDR1 is DFQATT and CDR2 is SNEGSKA (reference sequence). The CDR3 spells CSARGGQGGETQYF. CDR3 DNA: TGCAGTGCTAGAGGTGGACAGGGGGGAGAGACCCAGTACTTC.

This clonotype has at least ten counts. The CDR3 sequence: CASSLLLRAGVSYNEQFF. For the CDR3, the DNA is TGTGCCAGCAGCTTACTATTACGGGCGGGAGTATCCTACAATGAGCAGTTCTTC. The V call is TRBV7-6, the J call TRBJ2-1; 7 bases line up with TRBD2. This CDR3 region has 18 residues. From germline, CDR1 is SGHVS and CDR2 FNYEAQ. The trim removed 2 bases at V and 1 base at J, leaving 11 bases unmatched.

This clonotype was seen at least ten times. J is TRBJ2-5 and V is TRBV5-1; maybe TRBD1 (5 bases). The germline gives CDR1 SGHRS, CDR2 YFSETQ. Deletions cut 1 base from V and 0 bases from J, with 10 bases between. There are 15 residues in the CDR3. Here the CDR3 DNA reads TGCGCCAGCAGCTTGATAGGGGCGGACCAAGAGACCCAGTACTTC. Residues: CASSLIGADQETQYF. Combining the CDR3 with reference TRBV5-1 and TRBJ2-5 gives the whole variable domain KAGVTQTPRYLIKTRGQQVTLSCSPISGHRSVSWYQQTPGQGLQFLFEYFSETQRNKGNFPGRFSGRQFSNSRSEMNVSTLELGDSALYLCASSLIGADQETQYFGPGTRLLVL.